These 25 T cell receptor beta chains originate from one sample sequenced in a study of T cell responses to AZD1222 COVID-19 vaccine. Measured with immunoSEQ multiplex PCR; TCRdb has only the in-frame clones, and not every one. The data show approximately 57,000 clones, with more than 75% seen just once and over 15% held by the top ten. The sequencing used peripheral blood, collected on day 0 of AZD1222 vaccination. The receptor source for this set is an adult in good health.

The chain has TRBV7-6 and TRBJ1-1; TRBD1 is a possible D gene (5 bases). V was cut by 1 base and J by 0 bases, with 9 bases left in between. Germline assignment: CDR1 SGHVS and CDR2 FNYEAQ. The CDR3 contains 15 residues. CDR3 sequence (DNA): TGTGCCAGCAGCTTAGAGGGACCGTTGAACACTGAAGCTTTCTTT. Amino acids: CASSLEGPLNTEAFF.

This chain links TRBV4-1 with TRBJ2-5; D is unresolved. The germline V gene has CDR1 MGHRA and CDR2 YSYEKL. The CDR3 runs 16 residues. Between the trimmed V and J ends, which lost 3 bases and 5 bases, there was a span of 19 bases. The CDR3 sequence is CASSHMGRESAETQYF. The CDR3 DNA reads as TGCGCCAGCAGCCATATGGGAAGGGAAAGTGCGGAGACCCAGTACTTC.

The chain carries TRBV30 and TRBJ1-5; possible D gene TRBD1, 5 bases. The CDR3 length is 13 residues. The ends were cut back, 3 bases at V and 4 bases at J, with 10 bases in the middle. Germline loops: CDR1 GTSNPN, CDR2 SVGIG (reference sequence). CDR3 sequence reads: CAWRSAGNQPQHF. The CDR3 region has the DNA TGTGCCTGGAGAAGTGCAGGGAATCAGCCCCAGCATTTT.

The gene calls are TRBV28 and TRBJ2-7; D possibly corresponds to TRBD1 (6 bases). Trimming stripped 6 bases from V and 2 bases from J, with 14 bases between. The CDR3 spans 14 residues. Germline V gene lookup returns CDR1 MDHEN and CDR2 SYDVKM. The CDR3 coding sequence is TGTGCCAGCAGCCCGGGACACGTCGCCTACGAGCAGTACTTC. This codes for CASSPGHVAYEQYF.

The chain combines TRBV28 with TRBJ1-2, with 12 bases identical to TRBD1. The length of the CDR3 is 19 residues. Per the germline V gene, CDR1 is MDHEN and CDR2 is SYDVKM. J was trimmed by 0 bases and V by 5 bases; bases with no gene match: 13. This CDR3 reads CASSVPPGTGGEANYGYTF. The CDR3 DNA reads TGTGCCAGCAGTGTCCCCCCAGGGACAGGGGGCGAGGCTAACTATGGCTACACCTTC.

This chain uses TRBV5-1 with TRBJ2-6; 8 nucleotides match TRBD1. The length of the CDR3 is 16 residues. V lost 0 bases, J lost 2 bases, and 1 base stayed unmatched. Germline V gene sequence: CDR1 SGHRS, CDR2 YFSETQ. For the CDR3, the DNA is TGCGCCAGCAGCTTGGCACAGGGGGCTGGGGCCAACGTCCTGACTTTC. Protein sequence: CASSLAQGAGANVLTF.

V usage is TRBV2 and J usage is TRBJ2-3; D unresolved. The CDR3 extends over 13 amino acids. Germline-derived CDR1 and CDR2 are SNHLY and FYNNEI. Trimming took off 6 bases at V and 0 bases at J, with 7 bases between the two ends. CDR3 sequence: CASSFPSTDTQYF. The CDR3 nucleotides are TGTGCCAGCAGCTTCCCTAGCACAGATACGCAGTATTTT.

The V and J genes are TRBV30 and TRBJ2-7, with 9 bases that match TRBD2. This CDR3 comprises 15 residues. V dropped 2 bases and J dropped 6; count of bases not matched to a gene: 11. Germline-derived CDR1 and CDR2 are GTSNPN and SVGIG (reference sequence). The CDR3 here is CAWSIGASGNSEQYF. The DNA for the CDR3 is TGTGCCTGGAGTATTGGAGCTAGCGGGAATAGCGAGCAGTACTTC.

The V gene is TRBV6-1, the J gene TRBJ1-1; 7 nucleotides agree with TRBD1. Looked up from germline, CDR1 is MNHNS and CDR2 is SASEGT. The CDR3 totals 14 residues. Trimming cost V 1 base and J 10 bases; bases outside gene matches: 9. Here the CDR3 DNA reads TGTGCCAGCAGTGAAGGTCACAGGGGAGGCGTAGCTTTCTTT. It is translated as CASSEGHRGGVAFF.

The chain is built from TRBV27 and TRBJ2-7, with 7 bases that match TRBD1. Germline CDR1 MNHEY, CDR2 SMNVEV (reference sequence). The CDR3 totals 16 residues. Trimming at V came to 6 bases and at J to 2 bases, leaving 13 bases not matched to a gene. CDR3 region: CASSRNRDSFPYEQYF. In DNA form, the CDR3 reads TGTGCCAGCAGCCGCAACCGGGACAGTTTCCCCTACGAGCAGTACTTC.

The table lists this clone with a count of one. The rearrangement joins TRBV15 to TRBJ1-3; D is possibly TRBD1 (5 bases). Deletions cut 3 bases from V and 0 bases from J, with 12 bases between. The CDR3 spans 16 residues. The germline gives CDR1 LNHNV, CDR2 YYDKDF (reference sequence). The DNA of the CDR3 is TGTGCCACCAGCAGTGCCGACAGAACCTCTGGAAACACCATATATTTT. This codes for CATSSADRTSGNTIYF.

The chain carries TRBV6-5 and TRBJ1-2; 8 nucleotides line up with TRBD1. With 8 bases clipped from V and 5 bases from J, the junction kept 10 bases outside the gene matches. This CDR3 region has 14 residues. In germline, CDR1 is MNHEY, CDR2 SVGAGI. This chain's CDR3 is CASSSDRDLYGYTF. Written as DNA, the CDR3 is TGTGCCAGCTCGTCGGACAGGGACCTTTATGGCTACACCTTC.

As to this clone: The sample has other DNA sequences that encode this CDR3 too. As DNA, the CDR3 is TGTGCCAGCAGCGTAGAGGGGGGATCCTACGAGCAGTACTTC. The encoded protein is CASSVEGGSYEQYF. The genes are TRBV9 and TRBJ2-7; either TRBD1 or TRBD2 may fit D (6 bases each). Germline V gene sequence: CDR1 SGDLS, CDR2 YYNGEE. The length of the CDR3 is 14 residues. Between the trimmed V and J ends, which lost 0 bases and 1 base, there was a span of 8 bases. Full variable domain (missing parts from reference TRBV9 and TRBJ2-7): DSGVTQTPKHLITATGQRVTLRCSPRSGDLSVYWYQQSLDQGLQFLIQYYNGEERAKGNILERFSAQQFPDLHSELNLSSLELGDSALYFCASSVEGGSYEQYFGPGTRLTVT.

The genes are TRBV28 and TRBJ2-7, with D possibly TRBD2 on 6 matching bases. Germline-derived CDR1 and CDR2 are MDHEN and SYDVKM. V was trimmed by 5 bases and J by 3 bases, leaving 11 bases between them. The CDR3 is made up of 13 amino acids. The DNA of the CDR3 is TGTGCCAGCAGTCGGGAGTACGTCTACGAGCAGTACTTC. Its translation is CASSREYVYEQYF.

In its sample, this clone was seen a few times. The chain has TRBV7-6 and TRBJ1-5; perhaps TRBD1 as D (6 bases). The V gene lost 3 bases and the J gene lost 4 bases, with 13 bases spanning the gap. The length of the CDR3 is 15 residues. CDR1 is SGHVS and CDR2 is FNYEAQ in the germline V gene. The CDR3 DNA sequence: TGTGCCAGCAGCTTTAGCGGACAGTCAAATCAGCCCCAGCATTTT. It yields the protein CASSFSGQSNQPQHF. The full variable domain, its missing parts supplied by reference TRBV7-6 and TRBJ1-5, is GAGVSQSPRYKVTKRGQDVALRCDPISGHVSLYWYRQALGQGPEFLTYFNYEAQQDKSGLPNDRFSAERPEGSISTLTIQRTEQRDSAMYRCASSFSGQSNQPQHFGDGTRLSIL.

V and J are TRBV20-1 and TRBJ2-3; TRBD2 aligns across 12 bases. In germline, CDR1 is DFQATT, CDR2 SNEGSKA (reference sequence). J was trimmed by 6 bases and V by 3 bases; bases with no gene match: 10. The CDR3 has 16 amino acids. The CDR3: CSASNGLAGFEDTQYF. DNA of the CDR3: TGCAGTGCTAGTAACGGACTAGCGGGATTTGAGGATACGCAGTATTTT.

The chain couples TRBV6-5 to TRBJ1-2, with 7 bases matching TRBD1. CDR1 and CDR2 from the germline V gene are MNHEY and SVGAGI. V was clipped by 6 bases and J by 7 bases; unmatched bases: 8. The CDR3 totals 13 residues. This CDR3 is CASSPGTAGGYTF. In DNA form, the CDR3 reads TGTGCCAGCAGCCCCGGGACAGCGGGTGGCTACACCTTC.

The chain uses TRBV28 and TRBJ2-1; D not resolved. V was clipped by 2 bases and J by 1 base, with 12 bases between them. Germline assignment: CDR1 MDHEN and CDR2 SYDVKM. The CDR3 length is 16 residues. CDR3 DNA sequence: TGTGCCAGCAGTTTAACCCTAGTCGGGTCCTACAATGAGCAGTTCTTC. It yields the protein CASSLTLVGSYNEQFF.

The chain uses TRBV7-2 and TRBJ2-3, with unresolved D. The CDR3 totals 12 residues. V lost 5 bases and J 7 bases, leaving 10 bases between the germline ends. Germline V gives CDR1 SGHTA, CDR2 FQGNSA. CDR3 DNA: TGTGCCAGCAGCCTCCCTTCGAATACGCAGTATTTT. It encodes CASSLPSNTQYF.

This sequence joins TRBV28 and TRBJ1-6; D not certain. CDR1 is MDHEN and CDR2 is SYDVKM in the germline V gene. This CDR3 contains 16 residues. Trimming stripped 5 bases from V and 9 bases from J, with 20 bases between. CDR3 bases: TGTGCCAGCAGTATAACTTCGACACTGGGCTCTTCACCCCTCCACTTT. Its protein product is CASSITSTLGSSPLHF.

V and J are TRBV4-2 and TRBJ1-1; no firm D call. V was clipped by 0 bases and J by 10 bases, with 15 bases between them. The CDR3 is made up of 14 amino acids. Germline CDR1 LGHNA, CDR2 YNFKEQ. Here the CDR3 reads CASSQDHGSLGAFF. The CDR3 DNA sequence: TGTGCCAGCAGCCAAGATCACGGTTCCCTTGGAGCTTTCTTT.

This clone was recorded once. The chain joins TRBV7-2 to TRBJ1-2; D is undetermined. The CDR3 is 13 amino acids. V dropped 5 bases and J dropped 1 base, with 8 bases sitting between them. The germline V gene has CDR1 SGHTA and CDR2 FQGNSA. CDR3 protein: CASSTTDNYGYTF. CDR3 sequence (DNA): TGTGCCAGCAGCACCACAGATAACTATGGCTACACCTTC.

This clone was detected a few times. The rearrangement links TRBV2 to TRBJ2-5, with D possibly being TRBD1 (6 bases). The germline V gene encodes CDR1 SNHLY and CDR2 FYNNEI. The CDR3 sequence is 14 residues long. Trimming took off 4 bases at V and 5 bases at J, with 14 bases between the two ends. In DNA, the CDR3 is TGTGCCAGCAGTGCTCCAGGGGCCGTTGAGACCCAGTACTTC. Protein: CASSAPGAVETQYF.

This sequence joins TRBV5-1 and TRBJ1-2; D call uncertain. Germline V gene data show CDR1 as SGHRS and CDR2 as YFSETQ. V was shortened by 0 bases and J by 0 bases, with 6 bases between the two germline ends. The CDR3 totals 14 residues. CDR3 sequence (DNA): TGCGCCAGCAGCTTGGGGAGCCCTAACTATGGCTACACCTTC. Translated: CASSLGSPNYGYTF.

V is TRBV4-2 and J is TRBJ1-5; D ambiguous. The germline gives CDR1 LGHNA, CDR2 YNFKEQ. The CDR3 contains 15 residues. V was pared by 0 bases and J by 7 bases, with 13 bases between. CDR3 nucleotides: TGTGCCAGCAGCCAAGACCCCCCGGCGGGGCAGCCCCAGCATTTT. Translating gives CASSQDPPAGQPQHF.